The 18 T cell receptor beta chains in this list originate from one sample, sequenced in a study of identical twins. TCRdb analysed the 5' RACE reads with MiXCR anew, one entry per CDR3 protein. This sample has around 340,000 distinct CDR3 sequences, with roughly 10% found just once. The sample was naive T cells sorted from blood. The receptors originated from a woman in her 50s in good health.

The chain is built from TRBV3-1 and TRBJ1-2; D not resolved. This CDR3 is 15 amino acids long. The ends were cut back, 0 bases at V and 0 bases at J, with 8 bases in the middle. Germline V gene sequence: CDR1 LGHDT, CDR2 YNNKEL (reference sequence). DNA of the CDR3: TGTGCCAGCAGCCAAGACTCGCAAGCTAACTATGGCTACACCTTC. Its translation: CASSQDSQANYGYTF.

As DNA, the CDR3 is TGCGCCAGCAGCCAAAGGACTACGGTTGACAATGAGCAGTTCTTC. It encodes CASSQRTTVDNEQFF. The rearrangement joins TRBV4-1 to TRBJ2-1; weak D call: TRBD2 (6 bases). Per germline, CDR1 MGHRA and CDR2 YSYEKL. The CDR3 has 15 amino acids. Trimming took 2 bases from V and 5 from J, leaving 13 bases between them.

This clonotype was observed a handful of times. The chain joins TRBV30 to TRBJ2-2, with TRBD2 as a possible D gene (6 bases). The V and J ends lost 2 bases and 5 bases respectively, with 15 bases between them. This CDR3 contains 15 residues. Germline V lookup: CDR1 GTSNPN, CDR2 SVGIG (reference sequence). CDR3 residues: CAWSFVGGLTGELFF. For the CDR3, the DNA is TGTGCCTGGAGTTTTGTGGGAGGTCTTACCGGGGAGCTGTTTTTT.

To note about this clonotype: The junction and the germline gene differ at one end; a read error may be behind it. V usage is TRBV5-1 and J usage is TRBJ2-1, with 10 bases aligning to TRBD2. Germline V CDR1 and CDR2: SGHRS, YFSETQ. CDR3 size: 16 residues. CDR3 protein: CASSLVKLAGVNEQFF. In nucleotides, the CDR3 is TGTGCCAGCAGCTTGGTTAAGCTAGCGGGGGTGAATGAGCAGTTCTTC.

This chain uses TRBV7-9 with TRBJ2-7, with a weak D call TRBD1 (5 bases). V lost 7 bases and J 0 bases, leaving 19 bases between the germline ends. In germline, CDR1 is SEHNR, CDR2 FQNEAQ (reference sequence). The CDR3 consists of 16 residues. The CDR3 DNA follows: TGTGCCAGCATGGGGATAGACAGCGCCCACTCCTACGAGCAGTACGTC. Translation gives CASMGIDSAHSYEQYV.

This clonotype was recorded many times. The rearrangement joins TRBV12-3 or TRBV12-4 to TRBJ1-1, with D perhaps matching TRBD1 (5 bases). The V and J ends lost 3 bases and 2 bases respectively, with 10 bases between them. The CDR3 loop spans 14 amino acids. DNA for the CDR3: TGTGCCAGCAGTTTGGCAGGACATAACACTGAAGCTTTCTTT. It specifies CASSLAGHNTEAFF.

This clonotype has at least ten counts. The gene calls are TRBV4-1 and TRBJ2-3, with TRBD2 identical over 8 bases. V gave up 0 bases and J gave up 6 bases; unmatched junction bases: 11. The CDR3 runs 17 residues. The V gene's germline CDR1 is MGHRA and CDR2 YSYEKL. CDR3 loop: CASSQDESGGGADTQYF. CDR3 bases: TGCGCCAGCAGCCAAGATGAGAGCGGGGGAGGAGCGGATACGCAGTATTTT.

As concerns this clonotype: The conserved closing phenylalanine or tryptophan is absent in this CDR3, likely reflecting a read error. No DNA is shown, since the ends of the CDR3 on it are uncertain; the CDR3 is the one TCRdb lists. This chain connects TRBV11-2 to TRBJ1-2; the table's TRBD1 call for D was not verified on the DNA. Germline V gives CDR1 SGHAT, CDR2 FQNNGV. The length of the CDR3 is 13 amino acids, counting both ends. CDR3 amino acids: CASSLSRQGISHI.

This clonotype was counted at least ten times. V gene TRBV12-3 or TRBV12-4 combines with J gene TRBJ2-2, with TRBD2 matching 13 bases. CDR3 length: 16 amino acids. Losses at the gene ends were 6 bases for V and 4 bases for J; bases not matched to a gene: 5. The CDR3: CASSPGLAGVTGELFF. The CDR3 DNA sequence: TGTGCCAGCAGCCCTGGACTAGCGGGAGTCACCGGGGAGCTGTTTTTT.

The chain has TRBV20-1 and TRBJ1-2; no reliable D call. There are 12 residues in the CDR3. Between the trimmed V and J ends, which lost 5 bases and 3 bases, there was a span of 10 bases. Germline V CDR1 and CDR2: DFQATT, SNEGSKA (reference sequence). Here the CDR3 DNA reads TGCAGTGCTCCGGATGGGTACTATGGCTACACCTTC. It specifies CSAPDGYYGYTF.

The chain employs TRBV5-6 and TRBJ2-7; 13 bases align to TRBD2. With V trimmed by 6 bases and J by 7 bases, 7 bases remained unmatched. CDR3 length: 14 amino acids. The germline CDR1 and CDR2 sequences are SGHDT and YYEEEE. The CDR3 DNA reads TGTGCCAGCACCAGACTAGCGGGAGGTGGGGAGCAGTACGTC. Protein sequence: CASTRLAGGGEQYV.

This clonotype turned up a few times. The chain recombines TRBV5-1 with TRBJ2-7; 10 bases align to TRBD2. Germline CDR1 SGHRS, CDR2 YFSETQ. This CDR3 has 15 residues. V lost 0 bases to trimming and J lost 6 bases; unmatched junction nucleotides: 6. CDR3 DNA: TGCGCCAGCAGCTTGGGTCTAGCGGGAGCCTTCGAGCAGTACGTC. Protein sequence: CASSLGLAGAFEQYV.

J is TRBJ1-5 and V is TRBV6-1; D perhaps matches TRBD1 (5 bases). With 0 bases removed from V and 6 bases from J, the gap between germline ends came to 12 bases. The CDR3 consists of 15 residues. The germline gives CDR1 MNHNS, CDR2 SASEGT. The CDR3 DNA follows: TGTGCCAGCAGTGAAGCGGGGGGTTGGGGTCAGCCCCAGCATTTT. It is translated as CASSEAGGWGQPQHF.

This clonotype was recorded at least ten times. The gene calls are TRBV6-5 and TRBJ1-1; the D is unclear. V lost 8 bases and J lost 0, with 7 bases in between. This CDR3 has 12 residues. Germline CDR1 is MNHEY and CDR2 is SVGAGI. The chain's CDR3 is CASQTMNTEAFF. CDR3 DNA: TGTGCCAGCCAGACTATGAACACTGAAGCTTTCTTT.

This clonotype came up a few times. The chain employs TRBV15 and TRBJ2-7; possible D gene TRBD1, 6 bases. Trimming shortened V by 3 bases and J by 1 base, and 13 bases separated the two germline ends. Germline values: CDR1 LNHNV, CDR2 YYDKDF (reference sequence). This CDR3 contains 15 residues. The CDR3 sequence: CATSSTGKGSYEQYF. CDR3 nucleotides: TGTGCCACCAGCAGCACAGGGAAAGGGTCCTACGAGCAGTACTTC. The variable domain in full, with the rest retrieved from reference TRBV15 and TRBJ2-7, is DAMVIQNPRYQVTQFGKPVTLSCSQTLNHNVMYWYQQKSSQAPKLLFHYYDKDFNNEADTPDNFQSRRPNTSFCFLDIRSPGLGDTAMYLCATSSTGKGSYEQYFGPGTRLTVT.

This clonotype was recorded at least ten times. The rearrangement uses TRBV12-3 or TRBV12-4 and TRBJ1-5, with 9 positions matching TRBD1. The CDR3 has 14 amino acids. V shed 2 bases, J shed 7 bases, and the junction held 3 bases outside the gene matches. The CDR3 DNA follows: TGTGCCAGCAGTTTACGACAGGGGGTACAGCCCCAGCATTTT. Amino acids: CASSLRQGVQPQHF.

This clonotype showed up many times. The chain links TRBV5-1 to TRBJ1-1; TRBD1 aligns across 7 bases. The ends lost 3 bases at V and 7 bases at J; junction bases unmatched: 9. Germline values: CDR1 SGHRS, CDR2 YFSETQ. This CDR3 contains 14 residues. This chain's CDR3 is CASSSRDSRNEAFF. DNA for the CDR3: TGCGCCAGCAGCTCCCGGGACAGTAGAAATGAAGCTTTCTTT.

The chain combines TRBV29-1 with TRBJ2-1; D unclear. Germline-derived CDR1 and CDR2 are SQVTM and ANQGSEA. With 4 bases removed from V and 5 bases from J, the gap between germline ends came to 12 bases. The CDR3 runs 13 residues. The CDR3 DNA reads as TGCAGCGTTGGGCGTCGGTTGAACAATGAGCAGTTCTTC. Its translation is CSVGRRLNNEQFF.